This T cell receptor (beta chain) was documented in a study of lymphopenia after photon versus proton radiotherapy. Repertoires were generated with immunoSEQ multiplex PCR, while TCRdb's copy carries only in-frame clones and drops some. The sample has roughly 150,000 clones, less than 90% seen once. Note on this clone: Its matching antigen is unknown.

Points from the study as a whole: A bigger post-nadir fall in TCR diversity correlated inversely with survival time in deceased patients. After lymphocyte nadir, photon-treated repertoires showed oligoclonal expansion, especially CD8+ Temra. Survival link was tested only in deceased patients; proton benefit remains a possibility.

The CDR3 has 15 amino acids. V was clipped by 4 bases and J by 4 bases; unmatched bases: 7. CDR1 GTSNPN and CDR2 SVGIG come from the germline V gene (reference sequence). This specimen consisted of peripheral blood, obtained from a patient treated with photon-based radiotherapy. The TCR was taken from a man aged 45-65 years with gastric cancer. The rearrangement links TRBV30 to TRBJ2-6; 7 bases line up with TRBD1. CDR3 amino acids: CAWTSRDSGANVLTF. The DNA of the CDR3 is TGTGCCTGGACCAGCCGGGACAGCGGGGCCAACGTCCTGACTTTC.